Shown below are 24 T cell receptor beta chains from a single sample sequenced in a study of cytomegalovirus exposure and HLA in healthy donors. The PCR made use of 60 Vbeta and 13 Jbeta primers. The protocol was immunoSEQ multiplex PCR, while the TCRdb copy is restricted to in-frame clones and leaves out a portion. The sample holds a few hundred thousand clones; about 90% are singletons and the top ten take 1.7%. What was sequenced was PBMCs. The receptors derive from a girl aged 2 to 10 in good health and CMV-seronegative.

The gene calls are TRBV9 and TRBJ1-4, with D perhaps matching TRBD1 (6 bases). Germline loops: CDR1 SGDLS, CDR2 YYNGEE. Trimming took off 3 bases at V and 8 bases at J, with 17 bases between the two ends. The CDR3 runs 15 residues. CDR3 DNA sequence: TGTGCCAGCAGCGCACAGACAGGCTTTAACGAAAAACTGTTTTTT. This translates into CASSAQTGFNEKLFF.

This CDR3 reads CASSGQGSSETQYF. In DNA form, the CDR3 reads TGTGCCAGCAGTGGACAGGGGTCATCGGAGACCCAGTACTTC. The rearrangement uses TRBV2 and TRBJ2-5; 8 positions agree with TRBD1. This CDR3 contains 14 residues. The junction had 6 bases not matched to a gene; V was cut back by 4 bases and J by 5 bases. Germline V gene data show CDR1 as SNHLY and CDR2 as FYNNEI.

The chain employs TRBV5-1 and TRBJ2-7; D might be TRBD1 (5 bases). Deletions cut 0 bases from V and 2 bases from J, with 9 bases between. This CDR3 is built from 14 residues. Per the germline V gene, CDR1 is SGHRS and CDR2 is YFSETQ. This CDR3 is CASSLGQNPYEQYF. The CDR3 DNA is TGCGCCAGCAGCTTGGGACAGAACCCCTACGAGCAGTACTTC. The whole variable domain, filled in from reference TRBV5-1 and TRBJ2-7, reads KAGVTQTPRYLIKTRGQQVTLSCSPISGHRSVSWYQQTPGQGLQFLFEYFSETQRNKGNFPGRFSGRQFSNSRSEMNVSTLELGDSALYLCASSLGQNPYEQYFGPGTRLTVT.

The chain has TRBV20-1 and TRBJ2-1; TRBD2 might be the D (5 bases). V was pared by 5 bases and J by 5 bases, with 7 bases between. The CDR3 sequence is 11 residues long. The germline V gene has CDR1 DFQATT and CDR2 SNEGSKA (reference sequence). The CDR3 bases are TGCAGTGCTTTGAGGGACAATGAGCAGTTCTTC. It encodes CSALRDNEQFF.

The genes are TRBV11-2 and TRBJ2-7, with TRBD1 matching over 11 bases. With 0 bases clipped from V and 5 bases from J, the junction kept 9 bases outside the gene matches. The CDR3 totals 17 residues. Germline assignment: CDR1 SGHAT and CDR2 FQNNGV. The DNA for the CDR3 is TGTGCCAGCAGCTTAGAGCCGGACAGGGGGCCGGTAAACGAGCAGTACTTC. Amino acids: CASSLEPDRGPVNEQYF.

The chain has TRBV19 and TRBJ1-5, with a weak D call TRBD1 (6 bases). Germline V CDR1 and CDR2: LNHDA, SQIVND (reference sequence). Deletions cut 5 bases from V and 9 bases from J, with 14 bases between. The CDR3 is made up of 13 amino acids. This CDR3 is CASSADRLGPQHF. For the CDR3, the DNA is TGTGCCAGTAGTGCGGACAGATTAGGGCCCCAGCATTTT.

DNA for the CDR3: TGTGCTCACGGGGACACTGAAGCTTTCTTT. This encodes CAHGDTEAFF. The V call is TRBV2, the J call TRBJ1-1; D not resolved. Looked up from germline, CDR1 is SNHLY and CDR2 is FYNNEI. The CDR3 runs to 10 residues.

The chain joins TRBV27 to TRBJ2-3; 7 nucleotides match TRBD2. The CDR3 has 13 amino acids. CDR1 and CDR2 (germline): MNHEY, SMNVEV (reference sequence). With V trimmed by 5 bases and J by 5 bases, 4 bases remained unmatched. This CDR3 reads CASSTGGGDTQYF. CDR3 coding DNA: TGTGCCAGCAGTACCGGCGGGGGAGATACGCAGTATTTT.

This chain connects TRBV19 to TRBJ2-2; 7 bases are a match to TRBD1. CDR3 size: 17 residues. Germline V CDR1 and CDR2: LNHDA, SQIVND (reference sequence). After removal of 2 bases from V and 1 base from J, the junction contained 7 bases not matched to a gene. The CDR3 region is CASSILQGHQNTGELFF. The CDR3 DNA is TGTGCCAGTAGTATACTACAGGGGCACCAGAACACCGGGGAGCTGTTTTTT.

The chain uses TRBV5-4 and TRBJ1-5; D ambiguous. CDR3 size: 12 residues. Germline lookup yields CDR1 SGHNT and CDR2 YYREEE (reference sequence). The germline V and J ends were trimmed by 0 bases and 5 bases, with 3 bases remaining between them. The CDR3 is CASSLGDQPQHF. The CDR3 bases are TGTGCCAGCAGCTTGGGAGATCAGCCCCAGCATTTT.

V and J are TRBV6-5 and TRBJ2-1; 8 bases fit TRBD2. The CDR3 totals 14 residues. The germline V gene has CDR1 MNHEY and CDR2 SVGAGI. Unmatched junction bases numbered 6, after V lost 7 bases and J lost 4 bases. The CDR3 region has the DNA TGTGCCAGCATGCCGGGACTAGGGTACAATGAGCAGTTCTTC. It encodes CASMPGLGYNEQFF.

Concerning this clone: Other DNA sequences in this sample translate to the same CDR3. V gene TRBV5-6 combines with J gene TRBJ2-7; D perhaps matches TRBD2 (5 bases). The CDR3 spans 13 residues. The germline CDR1 and CDR2 sequences are SGHDT and YYEEEE. V was cut by 2 bases and J by 0 bases, with 6 bases left in between. The CDR3 region is CASSLGSSYEQYF. CDR3 nucleotides: TGTGCCAGCAGCTTAGGGAGCTCCTACGAGCAGTACTTC.

This clone was found a few times. J is TRBJ2-2 and V is TRBV6-1, with 11 bases lining up with TRBD2. J lost 7 bases, V lost 4 bases, and 5 bases had no gene match. Germline loops: CDR1 MNHNS, CDR2 SASEGT. The CDR3 length is 15 residues. The CDR3 reads CASSVLAGEVGELFF. The CDR3 DNA sequence: TGTGCCAGCAGTGTACTAGCGGGGGAGGTCGGGGAGCTGTTTTTT.

The genes are TRBV6-6 and TRBJ2-1; 7 nucleotides agree with TRBD2. V trimming: 6 bases; J trimming: 9 bases; junction bases outside the gene matches: 14. This CDR3 has 15 amino acids. Germline CDR1 reads MNHNY; CDR2 reads SVGAGI (reference sequence). In DNA form, the CDR3 reads TGTGCCAGCAGCCCTGACGGACTAGGTTCCTGTGAGCAGTTCTTC. Translation: CASSPDGLGSCEQFF.

The genes are TRBV9 and TRBJ2-5, with 7 bases fitting TRBD2. With 4 bases clipped from V and 2 bases from J, the junction kept 5 bases outside the gene matches. Germline V gives CDR1 SGDLS, CDR2 YYNGEE. This CDR3 region has 14 residues. This chain's CDR3 is CASSPSGAQETQYF. The CDR3 DNA is TGTGCCAGCAGCCCCAGCGGGGCTCAAGAGACCCAGTACTTC.

The chain uses TRBV5-6 and TRBJ2-5, with 8 nucleotides matching TRBD1. The V and J ends lost 3 bases and 1 base, in that order; junction bases with no gene match: 5. Germline loops: CDR1 SGHDT, CDR2 YYEEEE. The CDR3 consists of 15 residues. The CDR3 is CASSWAGTGQETQYF. DNA of the CDR3: TGTGCCAGCAGCTGGGCGGGGACAGGCCAAGAGACCCAGTACTTC.

The V and J genes are TRBV10-3 and TRBJ1-5; D uncertain. Germline V lookup: CDR1 ENHRY, CDR2 SYGVKD. CDR3 length: 12 amino acids. V was pared by 4 bases and J by 5 bases, with 6 bases between. The CDR3 loop reads CAISGRDQPQHF. DNA for the CDR3: TGTGCCATCAGTGGACGGGATCAGCCCCAGCATTTT.

This chain uses TRBV5-1 with TRBJ2-7; possibly TRBD2 for D (6 bases). The CDR3 spans 16 residues. Germline values: CDR1 SGHRS, CDR2 YFSETQ. The ends were cut back, 0 bases at V and 1 base at J, with 14 bases in the middle. CDR3 region: CASSLAGGIGSYEQYF. The CDR3 DNA reads as TGCGCCAGCAGCTTGGCCGGGGGAATTGGGTCCTACGAGCAGTACTTC. Combining the CDR3 with reference TRBV5-1 and TRBJ2-7 gives the whole variable domain KAGVTQTPRYLIKTRGQQVTLSCSPISGHRSVSWYQQTPGQGLQFLFEYFSETQRNKGNFPGRFSGRQFSNSRSEMNVSTLELGDSALYLCASSLAGGIGSYEQYFGPGTRLTVT.

This clone occurred once. The chain uses TRBV25-1 and TRBJ2-3, with 9 positions matching TRBD1. Germline V gene lookup returns CDR1 MGHDK and CDR2 SYGVNS. This CDR3 has 15 residues. The V gene end was trimmed by 6 bases and the J gene end by 1 base; junction bases not matched to a gene: 5. The CDR3 region is CASSRTGAGTDTQYF. CDR3 coding DNA: TGTGCCAGCAGCCGGACAGGGGCGGGCACAGATACGCAGTATTTT.

This chain connects TRBV4-1 to TRBJ2-7; 8 bases match TRBD1. The junction had 4 bases not matched to a gene; V was cut back by 4 bases and J by 2 bases. CDR3 length equals 14 residues. Germline CDR1 MGHRA, CDR2 YSYEKL. CDR3 in amino acids: CASSLATGAYEQYF. DNA of the CDR3: TGCGCCAGCAGCCTTGCGACAGGGGCCTACGAGCAGTACTTC.

This chain uses TRBV5-1 with TRBJ2-2; no definite D call. Trimming took 4 bases from V and 8 from J, leaving 15 bases between them. Germline-derived CDR1 and CDR2 are SGHRS and YFSETQ. The CDR3 runs 14 residues. The CDR3 protein is CASSETTRWGELFF. CDR3 in DNA: TGCGCCAGCAGCGAAACAACCCGCTGGGGGGAGCTGTTTTTT.

This rearrangement joins TRBV29-1 to TRBJ2-7; weak D call: TRBD2 (7 bases). Germline V gene lookup returns CDR1 SQVTM and CDR2 ANQGSEA. Trimming took off 4 bases at V and 3 bases at J, with 13 bases between the two ends. The CDR3 is 13 residues long. CDR3 DNA sequence: TGCAGCGTTGGGGGGGGGCCGTACTACGAGCAGTACTTC. Its translation: CSVGGGPYYEQYF.

V gene TRBV10-1 combines with J gene TRBJ2-6, with D hard to call. The CDR3 is 15 amino acids. Trimming shortened V by 4 bases and J by 0 bases, and 7 bases separated the two germline ends. CDR1 is WNHNN and CDR2 is SYGVQD in the germline V gene (reference sequence). The CDR3 spells CASSVGNSGANVLTF. In nucleotides, the CDR3 is TGCGCCAGCAGTGTGGGCAACTCTGGGGCCAACGTCCTGACTTTC.

This rearrangement joins TRBV10-1 to TRBJ1-1, with 7 bases aligning to TRBD1. The CDR3 spans 15 residues. Germline CDR1 is WNHNN and CDR2 is SYGVQD (reference sequence). J lost 1 base, V lost 4 bases, and 6 bases had no gene match. The CDR3 sequence: CASSGAGTANTEAFF. Written as DNA, the CDR3 is TGCGCCAGCAGTGGAGCCGGGACAGCGAACACTGAAGCTTTCTTT.